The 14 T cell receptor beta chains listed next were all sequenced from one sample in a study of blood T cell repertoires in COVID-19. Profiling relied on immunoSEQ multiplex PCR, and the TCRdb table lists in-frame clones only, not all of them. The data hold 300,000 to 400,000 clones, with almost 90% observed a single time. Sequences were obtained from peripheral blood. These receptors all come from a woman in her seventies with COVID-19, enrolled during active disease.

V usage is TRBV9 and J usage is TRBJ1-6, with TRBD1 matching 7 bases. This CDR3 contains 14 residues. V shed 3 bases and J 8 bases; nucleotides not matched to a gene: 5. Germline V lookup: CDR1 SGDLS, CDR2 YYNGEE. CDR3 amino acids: CASSGRDSHSPLHF. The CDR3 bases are TGTGCCAGCAGCGGCCGGGACAGCCATTCACCCCTCCACTTT.

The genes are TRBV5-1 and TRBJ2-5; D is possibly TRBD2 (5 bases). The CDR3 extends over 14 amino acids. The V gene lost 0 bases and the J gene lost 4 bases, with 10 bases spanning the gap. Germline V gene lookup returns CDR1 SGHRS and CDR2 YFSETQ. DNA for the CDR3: TGCGCCAGCAGCTTGGATAGTCGGGGAGAGACCCAGTACTTC. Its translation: CASSLDSRGETQYF.

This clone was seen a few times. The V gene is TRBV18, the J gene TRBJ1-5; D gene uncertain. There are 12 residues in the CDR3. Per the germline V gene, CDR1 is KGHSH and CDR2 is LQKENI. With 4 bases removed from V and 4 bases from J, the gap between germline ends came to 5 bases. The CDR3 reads CASSRANQPQHF. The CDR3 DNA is TGTGCCAGCTCACGGGCTAATCAGCCCCAGCATTTT.

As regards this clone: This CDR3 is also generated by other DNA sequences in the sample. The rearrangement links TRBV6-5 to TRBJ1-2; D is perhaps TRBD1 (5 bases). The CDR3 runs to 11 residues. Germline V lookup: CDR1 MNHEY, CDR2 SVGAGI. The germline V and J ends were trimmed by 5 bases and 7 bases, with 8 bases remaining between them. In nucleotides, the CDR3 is TGTGCCAGCAGTCCAGGGTTTGGCTACACCTTC. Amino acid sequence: CASSPGFGYTF.

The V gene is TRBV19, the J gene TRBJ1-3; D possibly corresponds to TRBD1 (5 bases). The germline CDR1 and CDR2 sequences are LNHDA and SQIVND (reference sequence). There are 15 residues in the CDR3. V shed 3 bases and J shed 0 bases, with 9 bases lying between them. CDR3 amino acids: CASSMTATSGNTIYF. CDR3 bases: TGTGCCAGTAGTATGACAGCCACCTCTGGAAACACCATATATTTT.

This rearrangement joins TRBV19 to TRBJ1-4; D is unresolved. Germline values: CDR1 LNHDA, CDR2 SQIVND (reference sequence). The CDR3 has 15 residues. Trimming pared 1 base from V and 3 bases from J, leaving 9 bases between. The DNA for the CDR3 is TGTGCCAGTAGTATAGGAAAGCGGGCTAATGAAAAACTGTTTTTT. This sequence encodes CASSIGKRANEKLFF.

The CDR3 region is CASSLGGATGELFF. The CDR3 DNA is TGTGCCAGCAGCTTAGGTGGGGCAACCGGGGAGCTGTTTTTT. The chain is built from TRBV11-2 and TRBJ2-2, with D possibly matching TRBD1 (5 bases). Germline CDR1 reads SGHAT; CDR2 reads FQNNGV. V lost 1 base and J 5 bases, leaving 8 bases between the germline ends. The CDR3 is 14 amino acids.

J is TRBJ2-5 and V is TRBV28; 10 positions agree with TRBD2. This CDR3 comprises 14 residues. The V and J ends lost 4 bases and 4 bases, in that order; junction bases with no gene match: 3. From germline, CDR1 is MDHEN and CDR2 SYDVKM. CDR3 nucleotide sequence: TGTGCCAGCAGTTCAGCGGGGGGGCTAGAGACCCAGTACTTC. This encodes CASSSAGGLETQYF.

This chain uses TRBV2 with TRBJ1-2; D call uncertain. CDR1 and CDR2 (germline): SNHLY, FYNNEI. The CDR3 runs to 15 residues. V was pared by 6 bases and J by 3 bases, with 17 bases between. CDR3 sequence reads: CASRRLLSLDYGYTF. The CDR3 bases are TGTGCCAGCAGGAGACTGCTTTCCCTAGACTATGGCTACACCTTC.

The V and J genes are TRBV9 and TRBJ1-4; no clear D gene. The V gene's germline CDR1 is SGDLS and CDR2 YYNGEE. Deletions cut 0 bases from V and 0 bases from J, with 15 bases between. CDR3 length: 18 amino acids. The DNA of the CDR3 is TGTGCCAGCAGCGTAGGATCACGGGGTCGCTCAACTAATGAAAAACTGTTTTTT. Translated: CASSVGSRGRSTNEKLFF.

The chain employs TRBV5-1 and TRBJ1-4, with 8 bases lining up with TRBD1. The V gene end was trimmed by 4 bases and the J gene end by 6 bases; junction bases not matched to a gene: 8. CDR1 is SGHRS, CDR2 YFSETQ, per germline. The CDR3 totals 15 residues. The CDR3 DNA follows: TGCGCCAGCAGCGACTATGGACAGGGATATGAAAAACTGTTTTTT. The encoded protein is CASSDYGQGYEKLFF.

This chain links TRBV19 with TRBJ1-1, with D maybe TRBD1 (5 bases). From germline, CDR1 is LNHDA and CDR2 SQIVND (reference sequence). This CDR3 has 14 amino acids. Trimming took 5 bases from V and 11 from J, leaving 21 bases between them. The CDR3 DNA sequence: TGTGCCAGTAGTTCCCGGGTAGACAGCGTACGGGCTTTCTTT. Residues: CASSSRVDSVRAFF.

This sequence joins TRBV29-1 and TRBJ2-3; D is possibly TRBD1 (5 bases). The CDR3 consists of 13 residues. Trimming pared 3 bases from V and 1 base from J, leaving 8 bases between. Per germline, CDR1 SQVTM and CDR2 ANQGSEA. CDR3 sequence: CSVDSRGTDTQYF. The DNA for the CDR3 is TGCAGCGTTGACTCCAGGGGCACAGATACGCAGTATTTT.

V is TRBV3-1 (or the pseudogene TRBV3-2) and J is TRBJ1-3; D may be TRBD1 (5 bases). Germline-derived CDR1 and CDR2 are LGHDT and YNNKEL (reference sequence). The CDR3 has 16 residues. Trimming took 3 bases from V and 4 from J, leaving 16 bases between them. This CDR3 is CASSHTLTGSGNTIYF. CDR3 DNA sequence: TGTGCCAGCAGCCATACTCTTACAGGATCGGGAAACACCATATATTTT.